Below, 24 T cell receptor beta chains from the same sample are listed, as sequenced in a study of T cell responses to AZD1222 COVID-19 vaccine. The protocol was immunoSEQ multiplex PCR, while the TCRdb copy is restricted to in-frame clones and leaves out a portion. This sample has some 110,000 clones, with about 86% found just once. This specimen consisted of peripheral blood, obtained 28 days after the second AZD1222 dose. The receptors shown here come from an adult who received the AZD1222 COVID-19 vaccine.

The chain uses TRBV28 and TRBJ2-3, with a weak D call TRBD1 (6 bases). This CDR3 has 16 amino acids. The germline CDR1 and CDR2 sequences are MDHEN and SYDVKM. V lost 4 bases and J 0 bases, leaving 14 bases between the germline ends. Written as DNA, the CDR3 is TGTGCCAGCAGTTCAGGGACAACAACTAGCACAGATACGCAGTATTTT. As protein: CASSSGTTTSTDTQYF.

J is TRBJ1-5 and V is TRBV10-1, with a tentative D call TRBD1 (5 bases). Germline values: CDR1 WNHNN, CDR2 SYGVQD (reference sequence). The ends were cut back, 0 bases at V and 2 bases at J, with 20 bases in the middle. The CDR3 totals 19 residues. In DNA, the CDR3 is TGCGCCAGCAGTGAGTCTGGAATAGAGGGGCAGGGTGGCAATCAGCCCCAGCATTTT. It is translated as CASSESGIEGQGGNQPQHF.

The gene calls are TRBV7-6 and TRBJ1-1; 8 positions agree with TRBD1. CDR1 is SGHVS, CDR2 FNYEAQ, per germline. Trimming at V came to 4 bases and at J to 1 base, leaving 5 bases not matched to a gene. The CDR3 covers 15 residues. CDR3 bases: TGTGCCAGCAGCTCGGAACAGGGGGGGAACACTGAAGCTTTCTTT. Amino acid sequence: CASSSEQGGNTEAFF. The complete variable domain, with remaining parts taken from reference TRBV7-6 and TRBJ1-1, reads GAGVSQSPRYKVTKRGQDVALRCDPISGHVSLYWYRQALGQGPEFLTYFNYEAQQDKSGLPNDRFSAERPEGSISTLTIQRTEQRDSAMYRCASSSEQGGNTEAFFGQGTRLTVV.

The chain has TRBV4-2 and TRBJ2-2; TRBD2 aligns across 7 bases. The CDR3 loop spans 15 amino acids. CDR1 is LGHNA and CDR2 is YNFKEQ in the germline V gene. The ends lost 6 bases at V and 1 base at J; junction bases unmatched: 5. The CDR3 DNA follows: TGTGCCAGCAGGGATGGCGGGGGGAACACCGGGGAGCTGTTTTTT. It encodes CASRDGGGNTGELFF.

This sequence joins TRBV9 and TRBJ2-1; possible D gene TRBD2, 5 bases. The CDR3 spans 15 residues. Germline CDR1 SGDLS, CDR2 YYNGEE. Between the trimmed V and J ends, which lost 3 bases and 7 bases, there was a span of 17 bases. The CDR3 sequence: CASSASPARGNEQFF. The CDR3 region has the DNA TGTGCCAGCAGCGCCTCCCCGGCCCGGGGTAATGAGCAGTTCTTC.

The J gene is TRBJ2-7, the V gene TRBV20-1, with a weak D call TRBD1 (6 bases). Germline V gene lookup returns CDR1 DFQATT and CDR2 SNEGSKA (reference sequence). This CDR3 has 15 residues. The V gene lost 3 bases and the J gene lost 0 bases, with 15 bases spanning the gap. The CDR3 coding sequence is TGCAGTGCTAGTTCGACAGGTGAAAGCTCCTACGAGCAGTACTTC. Its translation is CSASSTGESSYEQYF.

The rearrangement joins TRBV7-9 to TRBJ1-2, with D perhaps TRBD1 (5 bases). Trimming removed 4 bases from V and 4 bases from J, with 25 bases in between. Germline values: CDR1 SEHNR, CDR2 FQNEAQ (reference sequence). The CDR3 is 18 amino acids. The CDR3 spells CASSSRKKGESLSYGYTF. The DNA for the CDR3 is TGTGCCAGCAGCTCCAGGAAGAAAGGGGAATCTTTGAGCTATGGCTACACCTTC.

The chain combines TRBV2 with TRBJ1-1; 8 nucleotides line up with TRBD1. The CDR3 has 14 residues. V trimming: 4 bases; J trimming: 7 bases; junction bases outside the gene matches: 8. Looked up from germline, CDR1 is SNHLY and CDR2 is FYNNEI. As DNA, the CDR3 is TGTGCCAGCAGTGGAGCTGACAGGGGAGGTGAAGCTTTCTTT. Encoded protein: CASSGADRGGEAFF.

This chain joins TRBV7-9 and TRBJ1-3, with D unclear. V was pared by 6 bases and J by 0 bases, with 6 bases between. The germline V gene has CDR1 SEHNR and CDR2 FQNEAQ (reference sequence). The CDR3 runs 13 residues. CDR3 region: CASRSISGNTIYF. Here the CDR3 DNA reads TGTGCCAGCAGAAGTATCTCTGGAAACACCATATATTTT.

The chain has TRBV10-3 and TRBJ2-2; TRBD2 matches at 10 bases. The CDR3 loop spans 17 amino acids. Germline V gene lookup returns CDR1 ENHRY and CDR2 SYGVKD. The V segment lost 10 bases and the J segment 1 base; nucleotides outside the gene matches: 12. The CDR3 spells CATSSQGTSENTGELFF. CDR3 DNA: TGTGCCACCTCATCCCAGGGGACTAGCGAGAACACCGGGGAGCTGTTTTTT.

J is TRBJ1-1 and V is TRBV7-9; TRBD1 matches at 7 bases. Germline CDR1 is SEHNR and CDR2 is FQNEAQ (reference sequence). After removal of 5 bases from V and 6 bases from J, the junction contained 12 bases not matched to a gene. The CDR3 length is 15 residues. Written as DNA, the CDR3 is TGTGCCAGCAGCCTGACAGGGTTGCCAGGCCCTGAAGCTTTCTTT. It yields the protein CASSLTGLPGPEAFF.

The J gene is TRBJ1-2, the V gene TRBV28, with D maybe TRBD1 (6 bases). The CDR3 runs 15 residues. CDR1 is MDHEN and CDR2 is SYDVKM in the germline V gene. V lost 4 bases and J 3 bases, leaving 15 bases between the germline ends. As DNA, the CDR3 is TGTGCCAGCAGTTCGAGTCAGGGGATCGACTATGGCTACACCTTC. Translated, it gives CASSSSQGIDYGYTF.

This clone has a single count. CDR3 DNA sequence: TGTGCCAGCAGCTTGACAGGGACCAATCAGCCCCAGCATTTT. Encoded protein: CASSLTGTNQPQHF. This chain connects TRBV5-4 to TRBJ1-5; D possibly corresponds to TRBD1 (6 bases). V lost 1 base to trimming and J lost 3 bases, with 8 bases between them. Germline V lookup: CDR1 SGHNT, CDR2 YYREEE (reference sequence). CDR3 length: 14 amino acids.

This chain connects TRBV7-9 to TRBJ1-2; tentative D call: TRBD1 (6 bases). This CDR3 comprises 14 residues. Looked up from germline, CDR1 is SEHNR and CDR2 is FQNEAQ (reference sequence). The V end lost 5 bases, the J end lost 5 bases, and 15 bases lay between the germline ends. The CDR3 sequence: CASSPGAEGYGYTF. CDR3 DNA: TGTGCCAGCAGCCCGGGGGCCGAAGGTTATGGCTACACCTTC.

The V call is TRBV7-2, the J call TRBJ1-6, with D possibly being TRBD1 (6 bases). Trimming took off 5 bases at V and 8 bases at J, with 13 bases between the two ends. Germline CDR1 is SGHTA and CDR2 is FQGNSA. The CDR3 loop spans 14 amino acids. In nucleotides, the CDR3 is TGTGCCAGCAGCCCAAGACAGGCTTATTCACCCCTCCACTTT. This encodes CASSPRQAYSPLHF.

J is TRBJ2-1 and V is TRBV28, with 8 nucleotides matching TRBD1. Germline V gives CDR1 MDHEN, CDR2 SYDVKM. V lost 4 bases, J lost 1 base, and 3 bases stayed unmatched. This CDR3 contains 15 residues. The DNA of the CDR3 is TGTGCCAGCAGTTGGACAGGGAAATCCTACAATGAGCAGTTCTTC. It codes for CASSWTGKSYNEQFF.

J is TRBJ1-2 and V is TRBV19; D is unclear. Germline loops: CDR1 LNHDA, CDR2 SQIVND (reference sequence). There are 13 residues in the CDR3. The ends were cut back, 5 bases at V and 4 bases at J, with 11 bases in the middle. DNA of the CDR3: TGTGCCAGTAGTTCGGGTCAACCCTATGGCTACACCTTC. Translating it yields CASSSGQPYGYTF.

The J gene is TRBJ1-1, the V gene TRBV27, with D perhaps matching TRBD1 (5 bases). The CDR3 consists of 14 residues. Germline V gene data show CDR1 as MNHEY and CDR2 as SMNVEV (reference sequence). Trimming removed 4 bases from V and 5 bases from J, with 14 bases in between. The CDR3, as DNA: TGTGCCAGCAGTTCCCCAGGGCTCGGTACTGAAGCTTTCTTT. Translating it yields CASSSPGLGTEAFF.

This chain connects TRBV9 to TRBJ1-1; no definite D call. Germline V lookup: CDR1 SGDLS, CDR2 YYNGEE. V shed 2 bases and J shed 0 bases, with 8 bases lying between them. The CDR3 totals 14 residues. CDR3 in amino acids: CASSVTEMNTEAFF. The DNA for the CDR3 is TGTGCCAGCAGCGTCACAGAGATGAACACTGAAGCTTTCTTT. Together with reference TRBV9 and TRBJ1-1, the CDR3 gives the full variable domain: DSGVTQTPKHLITATGQRVTLRCSPRSGDLSVYWYQQSLDQGLQFLIQYYNGEERAKGNILERFSAQQFPDLHSELNLSSLELGDSALYFCASSVTEMNTEAFFGQGTRLTVV.

The chain employs TRBV6-5 and TRBJ1-1; 7 bases agree with TRBD1. The CDR3 is 12 amino acids. J was trimmed by 1 base and V by 8 bases; bases with no gene match: 1. CDR1 is MNHEY and CDR2 is SVGAGI in the germline V gene. CDR3 sequence (DNA): TGTGCCAGCCGGACAGGGAACACTGAAGCTTTCTTT. It encodes CASRTGNTEAFF.

This chain links TRBV5-4 with TRBJ2-3; 7 bases agree with TRBD1. This CDR3 is built from 15 residues. Germline values: CDR1 SGHNT, CDR2 YYREEE (reference sequence). The junction had 5 bases not matched to a gene; V was cut back by 3 bases and J by 1 base. CDR3 protein: CASSSGQVGTDTQYF. DNA for the CDR3: TGTGCCAGCAGCTCCGGACAGGTCGGCACAGATACGCAGTATTTT.

V usage is TRBV18 and J usage is TRBJ1-2; 8 bases are shared with TRBD1. The J segment lost 0 bases and the V segment lost 3 bases, leaving 9 bases of the junction unmatched. Germline V gene lookup returns CDR1 KGHSH and CDR2 LQKENI. The CDR3 consists of 17 residues. In nucleotides, the CDR3 is TGTGCCAGCTCACCTACCGTATGGACAGGGCCTAACTATGGCTACACCTTC. This gives the protein CASSPTVWTGPNYGYTF. Looking up the rest from reference TRBV18 and TRBJ1-2 gives the full variable domain: NAGVMQNPRHLVRRRGQEARLRCSPMKGHSHVYWYRQLPEEGLKFMVYLQKENIIDESGMPKERFSAEFPKEGPSILRIQQVVRGDSAAYFCASSPTVWTGPNYGYTFGSGTRLTVV.

V and J are TRBV5-1 and TRBJ1-1; D not certain. CDR1 SGHRS and CDR2 YFSETQ come from the germline V gene. The CDR3 contains 13 residues. With 4 bases removed from V and 1 base from J, the gap between germline ends came to 8 bases. Here the CDR3 reads CASSDVTNTEAFF. CDR3 in DNA: TGCGCCAGCAGCGATGTCACGAACACTGAAGCTTTCTTT.

This rearrangement joins TRBV11-3 to TRBJ1-1, with D possibly being TRBD1 (5 bases). Trimming stripped 5 bases from V and 5 bases from J, with 6 bases between. CDR1 and CDR2 from the germline V gene are SGHNT and YENEEA. There are 11 residues in the CDR3. The CDR3: CASSGGTEAFF. DNA for the CDR3: TGTGCCAGCAGCGGGGGGACTGAAGCTTTCTTT.